This T cell receptor (beta chain) came from a study of blood T cell repertoires in COVID-19. Study at large: Samples came from the United States, Italy and Spain, spanning acute and convalescent COVID-19.

The table came from immunoSEQ multiplex PCR; TCRdb's copy has only in-frame clones and leaves some out. The sample lists about 280,000 clones, roughly 91% occurring once. Seattle-derived patients entered the study during active infection and were followed longitudinally. The CDR3 has 15 amino acids. Germline V gene lookup returns CDR1 KGHSH and CDR2 LQKENI. V gave up 1 base and J gave up 7 bases, with 16 bases separating them. The sequenced sample consisted of peripheral blood. The J gene is TRBJ1-2, the V gene TRBV18, with D possibly matching TRBD1 (5 bases). The source is a woman in her 30s with COVID-19, enrolled during active disease. CDR3 loop: CASSPHPQGTTGYTF. CDR3 nucleotide sequence: TGTGCCAGCTCACCACATCCCCAGGGCACTACTGGCTACACCTTC.